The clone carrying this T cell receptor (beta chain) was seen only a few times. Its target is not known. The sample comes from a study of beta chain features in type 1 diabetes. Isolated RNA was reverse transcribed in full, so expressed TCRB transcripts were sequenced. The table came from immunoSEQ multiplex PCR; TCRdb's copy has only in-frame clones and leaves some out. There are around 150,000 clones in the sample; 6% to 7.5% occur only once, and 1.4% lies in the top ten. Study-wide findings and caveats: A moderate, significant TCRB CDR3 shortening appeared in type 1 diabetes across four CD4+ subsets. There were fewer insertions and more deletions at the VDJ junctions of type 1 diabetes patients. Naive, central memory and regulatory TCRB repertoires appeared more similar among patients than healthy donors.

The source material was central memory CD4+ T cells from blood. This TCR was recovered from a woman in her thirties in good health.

The DNA of the CDR3 is TGTGCCAGCAGCTTTATGAAAGGACTAGCGGGAGTTGAGACCCAGTACTTC. Translated: CASSFMKGLAGVETQYF. V is TRBV7-2 and J is TRBJ2-5, with 13 bases identical to TRBD2. This CDR3 has 17 amino acids. J was trimmed by 5 bases and V by 3 bases; bases with no gene match: 9. CDR1 and CDR2 from the germline V gene are SGHTA and FQGNSA.